The clone carrying this T cell receptor beta chain came up many times. The antigen remains unidentified. Trimming cost V 5 bases and J 6 bases, with 9 bases left between them. The CDR3 spans 11 residues. Per the germline V gene, CDR1 is DFQATT and CDR2 is SNEGSKA (reference sequence). The cDNA came from 5'RACE with 10-nucleotide random UMIs. Using its own MiXCR run on the 5' RACE reads, TCRdb lists one record per CDR3 protein. In the table there are roughly 59,000 distinct CDR3 sequences, approximately 5.3% of which are singletons. These data belong to a study of neurological immune-mediated disorders. Study-level points and caveats: Repertoires from 18 of 34 multiple sclerosis patients grouped phylogenetically into a related-CDR3 cluster, suggesting a possible signature. There was no clinical or MRI feature that showed an association with the multiple sclerosis repertoire cluster. The study found the most TCR clonal expansion in HTLV-1-associated myelopathy and the least in multiple sclerosis, below healthy controls.

The chain employs TRBV20-1 and TRBJ2-3; maybe TRBD1 (6 bases). The source is a human donor with multiple sclerosis. The donor label of this sample is uncertain. Sequencing was done on a sample of PBMCs. The CDR3 reads CSAERGDTQYF. In nucleotides, the CDR3 is TGCAGTGCTGAGAGGGGGGATACGCAGTATTTT.